This record concerns one T cell receptor (beta chain) sequence. Its antigen is currently unknown. The data belong to a study of OX40 agonist ivuxolimab in advanced cancers. On the study more broadly: Age averaged about 60 years (range roughly 23 to 80), and around 87% were male. Partial responses were achieved by three patients: one hepatocellular carcinoma, two cutaneous melanoma.

General study findings and limits: Clonal expansion by week 6 occurred in CD4+ and CD8+ blood T cells (at 0.1 to 3.0 mg/kg).

Data came from immunoSEQ multiplex PCR; TCRdb stores just in-frame clones and leaves some out. The table shows approximately 84,000 clones, with nearly 90% occurring only once. The cohort excluded patients with autoimmune disease history or systemic immunosuppression. The CDR3 loop spans 21 amino acids. Losses at the gene ends were 1 base for V and 3 bases for J; bases not matched to a gene: 18. The source material was CD4+ or CD8+ T cells sorted from blood, sampled in a trial of the OX40 agonist ivuxolimab. This sequence was found in an adult with an advanced solid tumor such as melanoma, head and neck, liver or kidney cancer. The rearrangement uses TRBV23-1 and TRBJ1-1, with 12 bases lining up with TRBD1. TRBV23-1 is sorted into the ORF group, with uncertain function. CDR3 sequence (DNA): TGCGCCAGCAGTCAATGGGACAGGGGGCGGGGTAAGGTGGCTGGGGACACTGAAGCTTTCTTT. Protein product: CASSQWDRGRGKVAGDTEAFF.